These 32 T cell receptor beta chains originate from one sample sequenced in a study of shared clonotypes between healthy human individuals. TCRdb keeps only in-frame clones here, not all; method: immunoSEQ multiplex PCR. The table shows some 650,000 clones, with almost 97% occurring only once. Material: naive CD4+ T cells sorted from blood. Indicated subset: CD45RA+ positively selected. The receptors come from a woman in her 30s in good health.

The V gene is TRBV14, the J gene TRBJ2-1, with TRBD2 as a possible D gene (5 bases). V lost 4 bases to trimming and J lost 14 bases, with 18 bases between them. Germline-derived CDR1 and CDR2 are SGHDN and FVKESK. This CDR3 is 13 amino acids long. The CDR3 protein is CASSLQVGLGEFF. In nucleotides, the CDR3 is TGTGCCAGCAGCCTGCAGGTAGGACTTGGAGAGTTCTTC.

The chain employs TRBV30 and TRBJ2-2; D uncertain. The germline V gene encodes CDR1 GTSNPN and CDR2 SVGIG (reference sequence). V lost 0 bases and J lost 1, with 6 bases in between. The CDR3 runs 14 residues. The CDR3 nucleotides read TGTGCCTGGAGTGTACTTATGAACACCGGGGAGCTGTTTTTT. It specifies CAWSVLMNTGELFF.

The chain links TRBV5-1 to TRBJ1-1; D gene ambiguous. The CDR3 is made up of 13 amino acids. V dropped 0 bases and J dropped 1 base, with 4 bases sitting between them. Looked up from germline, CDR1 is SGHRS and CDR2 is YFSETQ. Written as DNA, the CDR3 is TGCGCCAGCAGCTTGGACAAGAACACTGAAGCTTTCTTT. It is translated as CASSLDKNTEAFF. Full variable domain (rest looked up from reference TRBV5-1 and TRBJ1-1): KAGVTQTPRYLIKTRGQQVTLSCSPISGHRSVSWYQQTPGQGLQFLFEYFSETQRNKGNFPGRFSGRQFSNSRSEMNVSTLELGDSALYLCASSLDKNTEAFFGQGTRLTVV.

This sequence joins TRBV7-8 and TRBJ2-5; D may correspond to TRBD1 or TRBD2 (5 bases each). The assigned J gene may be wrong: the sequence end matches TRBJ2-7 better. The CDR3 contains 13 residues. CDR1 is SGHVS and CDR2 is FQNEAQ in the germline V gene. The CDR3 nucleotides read TGTGCCAGCCGGGGCCCAAACGAGTACGAGCAGTACTTC. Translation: CASRGPNEYEQYF.

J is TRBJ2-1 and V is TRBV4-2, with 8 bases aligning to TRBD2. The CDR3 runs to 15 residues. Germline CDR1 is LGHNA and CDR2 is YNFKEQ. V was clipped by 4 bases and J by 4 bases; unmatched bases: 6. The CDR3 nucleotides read TGTGCCAGCAGCCCGACCCGGGAGGGATACAATGAGCAGTTCTTC. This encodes CASSPTREGYNEQFF.

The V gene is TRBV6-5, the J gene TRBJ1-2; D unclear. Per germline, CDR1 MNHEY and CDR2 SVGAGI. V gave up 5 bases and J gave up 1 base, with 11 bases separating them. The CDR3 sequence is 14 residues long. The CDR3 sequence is CASSPPTSNYGYTF. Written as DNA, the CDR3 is TGTGCCAGCAGTCCCCCCACTAGTAACTATGGCTACACCTTC.

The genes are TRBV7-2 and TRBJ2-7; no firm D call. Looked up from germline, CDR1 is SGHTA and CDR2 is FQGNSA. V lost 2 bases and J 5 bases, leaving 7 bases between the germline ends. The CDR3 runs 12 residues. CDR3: CASSLILNEQYF. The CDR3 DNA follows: TGTGCCAGCAGCTTAATCTTAAACGAGCAGTACTTC.

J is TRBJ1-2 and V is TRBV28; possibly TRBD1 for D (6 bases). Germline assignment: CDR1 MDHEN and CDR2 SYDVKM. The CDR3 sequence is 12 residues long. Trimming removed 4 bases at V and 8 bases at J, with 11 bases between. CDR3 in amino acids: CASSYRAGGYTF. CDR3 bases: TGTGCCAGCAGTTACAGGGCGGGAGGCTACACCTTC.

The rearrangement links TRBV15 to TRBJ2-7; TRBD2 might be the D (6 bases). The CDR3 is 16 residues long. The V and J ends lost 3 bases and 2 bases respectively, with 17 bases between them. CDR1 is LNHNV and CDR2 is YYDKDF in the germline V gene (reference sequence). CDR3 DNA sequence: TGTGCCACCAGCAGTGGGGCGGGGAATCCGCCCTACGAGCAGTACTTC. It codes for CATSSGAGNPPYEQYF.

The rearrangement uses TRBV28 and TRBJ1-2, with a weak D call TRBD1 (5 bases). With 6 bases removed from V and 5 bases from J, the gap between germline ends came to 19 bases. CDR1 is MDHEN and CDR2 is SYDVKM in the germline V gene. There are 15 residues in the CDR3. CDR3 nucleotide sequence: TGTGCCAGCAGCAAGGGGACCGCGTCCCCATATGGCTACACCTTC. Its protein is CASSKGTASPYGYTF.

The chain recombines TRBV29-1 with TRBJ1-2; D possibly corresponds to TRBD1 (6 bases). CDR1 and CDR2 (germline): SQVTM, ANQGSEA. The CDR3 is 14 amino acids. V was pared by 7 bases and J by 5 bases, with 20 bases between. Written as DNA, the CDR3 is TGCAGCGGGGAACCACAGGGAGGAGAGTATGGCTACACCTTC. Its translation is CSGEPQGGEYGYTF.

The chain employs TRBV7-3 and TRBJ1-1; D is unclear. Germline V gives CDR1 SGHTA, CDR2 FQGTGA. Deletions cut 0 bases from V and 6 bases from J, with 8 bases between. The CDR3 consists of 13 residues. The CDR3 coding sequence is TGTGCCAGCAGCTTAACAGAGGGCTCTGAAGCTTTCTTT. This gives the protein CASSLTEGSEAFF.

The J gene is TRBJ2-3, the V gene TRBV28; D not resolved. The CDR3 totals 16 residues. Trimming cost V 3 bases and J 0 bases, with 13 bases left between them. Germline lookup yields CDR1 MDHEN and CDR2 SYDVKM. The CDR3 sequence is CASSLHQGTSTDTQYF. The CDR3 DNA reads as TGTGCCAGCAGTTTGCATCAAGGAACTAGCACAGATACGCAGTATTTT.

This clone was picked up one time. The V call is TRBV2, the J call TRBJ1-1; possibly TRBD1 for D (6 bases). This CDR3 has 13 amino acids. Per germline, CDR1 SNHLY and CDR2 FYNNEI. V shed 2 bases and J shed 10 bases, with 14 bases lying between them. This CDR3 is CASSESRDTLAFF. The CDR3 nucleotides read TGTGCCAGCAGTGAATCCCGGGACACCCTAGCTTTCTTT.

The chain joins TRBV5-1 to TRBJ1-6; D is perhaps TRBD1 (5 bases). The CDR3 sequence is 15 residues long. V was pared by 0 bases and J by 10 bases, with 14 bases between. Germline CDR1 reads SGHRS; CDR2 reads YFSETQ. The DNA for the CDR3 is TGCGCCAGCAGCTTGGCCGGCAGGGACCGATCACCCCTCCACTTT. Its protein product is CASSLAGRDRSPLHF.

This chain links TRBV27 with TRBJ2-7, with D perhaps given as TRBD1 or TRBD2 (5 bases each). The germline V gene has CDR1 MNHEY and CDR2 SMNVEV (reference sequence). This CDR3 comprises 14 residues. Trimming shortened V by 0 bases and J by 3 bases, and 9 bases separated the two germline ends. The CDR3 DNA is TGTGCCAGCAGTTTATCCGGGGCTAACTACGAGCAGTACTTC. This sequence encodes CASSLSGANYEQYF.

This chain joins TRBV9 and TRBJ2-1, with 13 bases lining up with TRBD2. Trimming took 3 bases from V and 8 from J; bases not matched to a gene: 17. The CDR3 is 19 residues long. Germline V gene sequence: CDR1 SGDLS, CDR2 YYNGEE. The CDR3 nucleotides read TGTGCCAGCAGCGCGCCCCGGGGGCGGACTAGCGGGAGCTGGGATGAGCAGTTCTTC. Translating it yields CASSAPRGRTSGSWDEQFF. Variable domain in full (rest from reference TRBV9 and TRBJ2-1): DSGVTQTPKHLITATGQRVTLRCSPRSGDLSVYWYQQSLDQGLQFLIQYYNGEERAKGNILERFSAQQFPDLHSELNLSSLELGDSALYFCASSAPRGRTSGSWDEQFFGPGTRLTVL.

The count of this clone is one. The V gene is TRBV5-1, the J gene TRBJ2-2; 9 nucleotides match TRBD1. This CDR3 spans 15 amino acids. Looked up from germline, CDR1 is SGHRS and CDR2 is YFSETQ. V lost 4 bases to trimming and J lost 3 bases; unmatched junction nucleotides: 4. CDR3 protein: CASSPGDRDTGELFF. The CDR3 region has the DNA TGCGCCAGCAGCCCCGGGGACAGGGACACCGGGGAGCTGTTTTTT. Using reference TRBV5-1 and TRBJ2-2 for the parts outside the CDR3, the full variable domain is KAGVTQTPRYLIKTRGQQVTLSCSPISGHRSVSWYQQTPGQGLQFLFEYFSETQRNKGNFPGRFSGRQFSNSRSEMNVSTLELGDSALYLCASSPGDRDTGELFFGEGSRLTVL.

CDR3 in amino acids: CASSPPRDRVGELFF. The CDR3 DNA sequence: TGTGCCAGCTCACCTCCGCGAGACAGGGTTGGGGAGCTGTTTTTT. The rearrangement uses TRBV18 and TRBJ2-2; 7 bases are a match to TRBD1. The junction had 9 bases not matched to a gene; V was cut back by 3 bases and J by 8 bases. The CDR3 contains 15 residues. Germline lookup yields CDR1 KGHSH and CDR2 LQKENI.

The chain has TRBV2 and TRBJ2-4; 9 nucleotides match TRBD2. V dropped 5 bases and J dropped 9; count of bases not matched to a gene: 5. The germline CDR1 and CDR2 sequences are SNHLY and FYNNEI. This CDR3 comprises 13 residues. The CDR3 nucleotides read TGTGCCAGCAGTTCCGTGACTAGCGGCATTCAGTACTTC. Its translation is CASSSVTSGIQYF.

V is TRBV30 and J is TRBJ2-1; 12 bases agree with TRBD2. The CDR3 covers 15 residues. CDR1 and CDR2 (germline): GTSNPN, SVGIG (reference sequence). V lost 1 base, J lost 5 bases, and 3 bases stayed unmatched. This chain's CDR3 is CAWSAGLAGNNEQFF. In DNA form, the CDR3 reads TGTGCCTGGAGTGCTGGACTAGCGGGGAACAATGAGCAGTTCTTC.

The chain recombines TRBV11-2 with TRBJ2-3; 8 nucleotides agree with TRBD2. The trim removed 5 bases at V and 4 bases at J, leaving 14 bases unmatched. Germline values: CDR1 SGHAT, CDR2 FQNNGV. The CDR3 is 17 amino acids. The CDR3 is CASSDRSPGLVSDTQYF. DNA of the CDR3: TGTGCCAGCAGCGATAGAAGCCCGGGACTAGTCTCAGATACGCAGTATTTT. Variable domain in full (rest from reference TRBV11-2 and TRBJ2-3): EAGVAQSPRYKIIEKRQSVAFWCNPISGHATLYWYQQILGQGPKLLIQFQNNGVVDDSQLPKDRFSAERLKGVDSTLKIQPAKLEDSAVYLCASSDRSPGLVSDTQYFGPGTRLTVL.

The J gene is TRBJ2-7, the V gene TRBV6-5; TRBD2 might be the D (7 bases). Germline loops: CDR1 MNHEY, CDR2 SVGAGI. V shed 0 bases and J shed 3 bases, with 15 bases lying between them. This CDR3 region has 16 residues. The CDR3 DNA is TGTGCCAGCAGTTACTCCCTAGGAGCGGGACACTACGAGCAGTACTTC. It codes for CASSYSLGAGHYEQYF.

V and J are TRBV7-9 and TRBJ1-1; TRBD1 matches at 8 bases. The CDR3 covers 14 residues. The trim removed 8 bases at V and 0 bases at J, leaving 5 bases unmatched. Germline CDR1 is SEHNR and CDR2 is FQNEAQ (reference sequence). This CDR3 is CASYRQGMNTEAFF. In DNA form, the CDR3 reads TGTGCCAGCTACAGACAGGGGATGAACACTGAAGCTTTCTTT.

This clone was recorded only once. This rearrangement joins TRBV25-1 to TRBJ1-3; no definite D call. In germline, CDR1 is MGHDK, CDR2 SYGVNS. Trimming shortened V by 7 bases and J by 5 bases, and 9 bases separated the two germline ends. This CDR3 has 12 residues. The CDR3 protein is CASTSFRNTIYF. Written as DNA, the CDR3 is TGTGCCAGCACTTCCTTCCGAAACACCATATATTTT.

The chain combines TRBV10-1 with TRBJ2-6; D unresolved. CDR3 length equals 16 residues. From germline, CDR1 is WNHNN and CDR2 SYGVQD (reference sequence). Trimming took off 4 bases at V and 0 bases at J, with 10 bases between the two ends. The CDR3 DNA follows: TGCGCCAGCAGTGTTGGCCTTATCTCTGGGGCCAACGTCCTGACTTTC. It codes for CASSVGLISGANVLTF.

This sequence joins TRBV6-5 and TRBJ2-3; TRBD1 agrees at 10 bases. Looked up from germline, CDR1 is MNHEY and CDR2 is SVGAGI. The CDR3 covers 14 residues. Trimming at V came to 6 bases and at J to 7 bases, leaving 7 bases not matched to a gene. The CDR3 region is CASRTGTGAYTQYF. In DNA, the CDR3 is TGTGCCAGCAGGACCGGGACAGGGGCATATACGCAGTATTTT.

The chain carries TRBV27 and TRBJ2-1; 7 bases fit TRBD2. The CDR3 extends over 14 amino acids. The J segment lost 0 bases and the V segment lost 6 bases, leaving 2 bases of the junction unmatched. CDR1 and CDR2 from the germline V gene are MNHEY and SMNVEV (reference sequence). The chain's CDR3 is CASRSGNSYNEQFF. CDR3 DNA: TGTGCCAGCAGAAGCGGGAACTCCTACAATGAGCAGTTCTTC.

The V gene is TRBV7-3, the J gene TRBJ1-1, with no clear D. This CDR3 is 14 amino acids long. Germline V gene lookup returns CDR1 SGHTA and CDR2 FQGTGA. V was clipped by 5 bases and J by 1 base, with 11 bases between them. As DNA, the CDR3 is TGTGCCAGCAGCACCGGAGGGTCGAACACTGAAGCTTTCTTT. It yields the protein CASSTGGSNTEAFF.

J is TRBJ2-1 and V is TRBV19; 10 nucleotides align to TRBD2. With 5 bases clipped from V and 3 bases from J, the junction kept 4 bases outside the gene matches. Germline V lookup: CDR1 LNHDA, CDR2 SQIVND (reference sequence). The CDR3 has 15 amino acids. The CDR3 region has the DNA TGTGCCAGTAGTGGGACTAGCGACAACTACAATGAGCAGTTCTTC. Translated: CASSGTSDNYNEQFF.

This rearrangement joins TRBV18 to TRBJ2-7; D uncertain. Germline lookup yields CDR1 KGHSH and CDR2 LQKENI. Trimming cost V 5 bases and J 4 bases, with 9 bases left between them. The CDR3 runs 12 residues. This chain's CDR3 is CASSSNNYEQYF. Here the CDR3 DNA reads TGTGCCAGCTCATCAAACAATTACGAGCAGTACTTC.

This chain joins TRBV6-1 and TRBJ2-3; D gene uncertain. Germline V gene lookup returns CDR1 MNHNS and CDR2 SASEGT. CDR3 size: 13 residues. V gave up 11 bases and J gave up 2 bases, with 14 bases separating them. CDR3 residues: CAGAARNTDTQYF. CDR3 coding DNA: TGTGCCGGTGCGGCGAGAAACACAGATACGCAGTATTTT.